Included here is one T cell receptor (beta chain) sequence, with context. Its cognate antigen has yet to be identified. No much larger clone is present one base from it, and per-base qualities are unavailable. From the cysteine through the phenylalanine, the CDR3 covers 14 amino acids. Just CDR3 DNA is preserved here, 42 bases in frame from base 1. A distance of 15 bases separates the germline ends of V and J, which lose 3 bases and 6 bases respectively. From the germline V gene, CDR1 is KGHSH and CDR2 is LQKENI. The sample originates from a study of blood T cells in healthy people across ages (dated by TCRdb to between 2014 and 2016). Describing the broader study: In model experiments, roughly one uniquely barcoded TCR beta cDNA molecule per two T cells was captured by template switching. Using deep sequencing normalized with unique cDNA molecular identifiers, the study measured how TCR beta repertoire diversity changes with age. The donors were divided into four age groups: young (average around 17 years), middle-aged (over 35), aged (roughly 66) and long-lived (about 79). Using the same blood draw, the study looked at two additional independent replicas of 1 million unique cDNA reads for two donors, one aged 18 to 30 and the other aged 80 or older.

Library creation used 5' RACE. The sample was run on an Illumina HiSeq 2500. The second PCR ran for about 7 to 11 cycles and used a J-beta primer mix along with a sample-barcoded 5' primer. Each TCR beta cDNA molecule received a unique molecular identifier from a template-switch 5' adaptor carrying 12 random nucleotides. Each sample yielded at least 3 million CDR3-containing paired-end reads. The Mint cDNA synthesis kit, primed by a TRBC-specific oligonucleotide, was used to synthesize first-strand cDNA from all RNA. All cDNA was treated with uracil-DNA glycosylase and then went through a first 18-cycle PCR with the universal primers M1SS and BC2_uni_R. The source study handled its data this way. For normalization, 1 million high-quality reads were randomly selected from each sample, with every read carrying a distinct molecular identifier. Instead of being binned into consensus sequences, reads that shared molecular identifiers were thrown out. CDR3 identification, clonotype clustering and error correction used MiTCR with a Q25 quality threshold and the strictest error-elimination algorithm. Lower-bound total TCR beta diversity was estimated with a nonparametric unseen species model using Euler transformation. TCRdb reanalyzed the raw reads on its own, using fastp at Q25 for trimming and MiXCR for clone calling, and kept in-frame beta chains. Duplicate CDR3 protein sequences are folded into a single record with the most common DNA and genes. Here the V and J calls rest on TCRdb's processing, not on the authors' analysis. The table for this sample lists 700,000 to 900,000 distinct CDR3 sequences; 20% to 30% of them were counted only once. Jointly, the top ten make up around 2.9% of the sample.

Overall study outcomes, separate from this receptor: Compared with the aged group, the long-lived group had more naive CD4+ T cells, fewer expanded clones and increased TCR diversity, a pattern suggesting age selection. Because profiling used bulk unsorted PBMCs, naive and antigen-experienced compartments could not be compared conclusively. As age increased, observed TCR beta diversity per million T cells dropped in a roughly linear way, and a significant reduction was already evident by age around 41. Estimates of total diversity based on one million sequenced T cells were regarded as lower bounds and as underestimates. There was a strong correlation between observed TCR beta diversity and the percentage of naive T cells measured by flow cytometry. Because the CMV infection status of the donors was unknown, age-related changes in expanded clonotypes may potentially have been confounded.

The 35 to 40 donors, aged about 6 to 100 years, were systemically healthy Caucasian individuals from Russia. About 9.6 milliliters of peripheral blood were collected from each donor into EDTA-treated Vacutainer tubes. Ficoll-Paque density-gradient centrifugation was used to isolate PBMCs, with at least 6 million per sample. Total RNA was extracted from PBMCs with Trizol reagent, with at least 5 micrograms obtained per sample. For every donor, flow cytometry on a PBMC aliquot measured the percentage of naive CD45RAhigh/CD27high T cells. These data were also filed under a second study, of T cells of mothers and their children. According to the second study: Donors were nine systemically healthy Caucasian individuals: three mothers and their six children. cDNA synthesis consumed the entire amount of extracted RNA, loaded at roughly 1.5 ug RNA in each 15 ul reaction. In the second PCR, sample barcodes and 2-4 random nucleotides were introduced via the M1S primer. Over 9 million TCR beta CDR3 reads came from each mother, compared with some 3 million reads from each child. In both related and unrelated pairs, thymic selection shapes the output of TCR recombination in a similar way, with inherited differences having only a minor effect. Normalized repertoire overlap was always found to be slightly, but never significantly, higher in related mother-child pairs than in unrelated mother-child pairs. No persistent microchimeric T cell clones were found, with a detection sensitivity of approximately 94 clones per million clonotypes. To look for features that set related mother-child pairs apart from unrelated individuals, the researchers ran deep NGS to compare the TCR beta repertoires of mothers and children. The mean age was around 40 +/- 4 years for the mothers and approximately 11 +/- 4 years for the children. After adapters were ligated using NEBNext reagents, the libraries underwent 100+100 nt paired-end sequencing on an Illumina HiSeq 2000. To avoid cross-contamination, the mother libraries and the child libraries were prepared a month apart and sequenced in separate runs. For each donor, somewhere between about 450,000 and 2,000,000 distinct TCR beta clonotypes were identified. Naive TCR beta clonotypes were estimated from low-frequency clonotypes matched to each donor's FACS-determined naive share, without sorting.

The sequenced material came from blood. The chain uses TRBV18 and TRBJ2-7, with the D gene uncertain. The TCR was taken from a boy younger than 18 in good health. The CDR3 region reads CASSPSGVEGEQYF. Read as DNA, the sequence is TGTGCCAGCTCACCTAGTGGGGTAGAAGGCGAGCAGTACTTC.